This T cell receptor beta chain was profiled in a study of blood T cell repertoires in COVID-19. Study as a whole: Nucleic acid was either cDNA or gDNA, and it came from T cells, B-cell-depleted T cells, or PBMCs.

CDR1 SEHNR and CDR2 FQNEAQ come from the germline V gene (reference sequence). The CDR3 runs 14 residues. The germline V and J ends were trimmed by 6 bases and 2 bases, with 13 bases remaining between them. Study processing details: Reference gene primer amplification gave estimated nucleated cell counts. The repertoire was sequenced with immunoSEQ multiplex PCR; TCRdb's copy has only in-frame clones and lacks some. Clone size and V and J calls were adopted from that table, with D and trimming inferred from the DNA. Among around 450,000 clones listed, around 89% were seen once. The V call is TRBV7-9, the J call TRBJ2-5, with D possibly matching TRBD1 (5 bases). The sequence was collected from a young woman with acute or convalescent COVID-19. Sequencing input: peripheral blood. In nucleotides, the CDR3 is TGTGCCAGCAGTCATGGGGCCACACAAGAGACCCAGTACTTC. Its translation is CASSHGATQETQYF.